This note documents a single TCR beta chain sequence. Its target is not known. These data originate in a study of regulatory T cells in long-lasting Graves disease. Study findings and constraints: Persistent disease samples used TRBV28, TRBJ1-2 and TRBJ2-5 preferentially.

The TCR beta library used iRepertoire HTBI primers with Arm-PCR amplification of CDR3. One entry per CDR3 protein results from TCRdb running MiXCR on the multiplex PCR reads. The sample lists 200,000 to 250,000 distinct CDR3 sequences; approximately 16% were seen once. This CDR3 is built from 15 residues. Germline CDR1 and CDR2: SGHKS and YYEKEE (reference sequence). V lost 0 bases and J lost 5, with 14 bases in between. Noted time point: newly diagnosed GD, antithyroid drugs for less than 3 months. PBMC-derived RNA was used for the TCR library. This clonotype was sampled from a female donor with Graves disease. V and J are TRBV5-5 and TRBJ1-1, with D hard to call. The material sequenced was peripheral blood mononuclear cells (PBMCs), taken at new diagnosis, from a patient treated with antithyroid drugs. DNA of the CDR3: TGTGCCAGCAGCTTGGTTGACCCCGGGGATACTGAAGCTTTCTTT. Its protein product is CASSLVDPGDTEAFF.